This T cell receptor beta chain was captured by sequencing in a study of cytomegalovirus exposure and HLA in healthy donors. CDR3 length: 17 residues. V dropped 4 bases and J dropped 6; count of bases not matched to a gene: 10. Germline CDR1 SGHRS, CDR2 YFSETQ. The study's findings and limits: Previous analysis showed most TCR beta V segments were productive about 87% or about 30% of the time. Only CMV serostatus was available as immune exposure information.

Vbeta (60) and Jbeta (13) primers were used in the PCR. Using immunoSEQ multiplex PCR, the repertoire was profiled, and TCRdb retains in-frame clones only, with some absent. The sample lists roughly 130,000 clones, nearly 85% occurring once. Comment on this clone: The antigen remains undetermined.

The source of this sequence is a boy younger than 18 in good health and CMV-seronegative. The sequenced sample was PBMCs. This chain uses TRBV5-1 with TRBJ2-7; TRBD2 matches at 16 bases. CDR3 region: CASSHRGLAGGPGEQYF. The CDR3 DNA is TGCGCCAGCAGCCATAGGGGACTAGCGGGAGGGCCCGGCGAGCAGTACTTC. Full variable domain (rest looked up from reference TRBV5-1 and TRBJ2-7): KAGVTQTPRYLIKTRGQQVTLSCSPISGHRSVSWYQQTPGQGLQFLFEYFSETQRNKGNFPGRFSGRQFSNSRSEMNVSTLELGDSALYLCASSHRGLAGGPGEQYFGPGTRLTVT.